In its sample, the clone carrying this T cell receptor beta chain was seen a few times. Its antigen is as yet unknown. The 5'RACE template-switching step produced TCR cDNA and added a universal primer site and UMIs. TCRdb re-called the 5' RACE reads with MiXCR, one entry per CDR3 protein. The sample holds a few hundred thousand distinct CDR3 sequences; around 8.1% are singletons and the top ten take roughly a sixth. The data were obtained in a study of T cells after yellow fever vaccination. V lost 3 bases, J lost 7 bases, and 9 bases stayed unmatched. Germline CDR1 and CDR2: SGDLS and YYNGEE. This CDR3 has 16 amino acids. The study, taken as a whole, reports: Post-booster reappearance was seen for most primary-vaccination clones (just under 97% CD4, around 90% CD8).

The sequencing used PBMCs, collected roughly 46 days after the first yellow fever vaccination. This sequence was found in a young man who received the YFV17D yellow fever vaccine. The rearrangement uses TRBV9 and TRBJ1-6; TRBD1 aligns across 8 bases. The CDR3 is CASSGSNTGGNSPLHF. In DNA, the CDR3 is TGTGCCAGCAGCGGCTCCAACACAGGGGGGAATTCACCCCTCCACTTT.